This TCR beta chain was identified in a study of T cells after yellow fever vaccination. Germline lookup yields CDR1 SGHRS and CDR2 YFSETQ. Trimming stripped 0 bases from V and 0 bases from J, with 13 bases between. The length of the CDR3 is 17 residues. 5'RACE template switching generated TCR cDNA, adding a universal primer site and UMIs. TCRdb used MiXCR to reprocess the 5' RACE reads, holding one entry per CDR3 protein. This sample has hundreds of thousands of distinct CDR3 sequences, with around a sixth found just once. Study-level points and caveats: A limited proportion of clonotypes was detected within both the CD4 and CD8 compartments. There was a possibility that FACS-sorted repertoires contained abundant clonotypes contaminating from the bulk population.

A note on this clonotype: Its specificity is not known.

Sequenced here: PBMCs, sampled before the yellow fever booster vaccination. The clonotype was recovered from a man aged 18 to 29 who received the YFV17D yellow fever vaccine. The chain joins TRBV5-1 to TRBJ2-4; D call uncertain. CDR3 sequence reads: CASSLDSRQLAKNIQYF. The CDR3 nucleotides are TGCGCCAGCAGCTTGGATTCGAGACAACTAGCCAAAAACATTCAGTACTTC.